One sample yielded the 18 T cell receptor beta chains listed below, sequenced in a study of T cells in Graves' hyperthyroidism and ophthalmopathy. Amplification of TCR beta CDR3 regions was performed using RNA transcripts as template. TCR CDR3 regions were first amplified by RT-PCR with HTBI primers. A single record per CDR3 protein comes from TCRdb applying MiXCR to the multiplex PCR reads. The sample shows a few hundred thousand distinct CDR3 sequences, 46% of them seen only once. Material: peripheral blood or thyroid tissue (not recorded which). The receptors derive from a woman between 18 and 29 years old with Graves' hyperthyroidism.

Remarks on this clonotype: Possible read error: a much larger clone is one base away. The chain carries TRBV12-3 or TRBV12-4 and TRBJ2-5, with 7 bases fitting TRBD1. This CDR3 has 14 residues. Germline trimming cut 6 bases from V and 5 bases from J; bases unmatched to any gene: 9. In nucleotides, the CDR3 is TGTGCCAGCAGCCAAGCGACAGGGCCGGAGACCCAGTACTTC. Its protein is CASSQATGPETQYF.

The table lists this clonotype with a count of one. The V gene is TRBV29-1, the J gene TRBJ2-7; no clear D. V shed 8 bases and J shed 0 bases, with 20 bases lying between them. CDR3 size: 15 residues. Germline V CDR1 and CDR2: SQVTM, ANQGSEA. The CDR3 loop reads CSLDRMVYTSYEQYF. The CDR3 nucleotides read TGCAGCTTAGATCGAATGGTATACACCTCCTACGAGCAGTACTTC.

This clonotype appeared many times. The chain uses TRBV5-1 and TRBJ2-7, with D maybe TRBD2 (5 bases). CDR3 length equals 14 residues. Germline V gene data show CDR1 as SGHRS and CDR2 as YFSETQ. Trimming removed 4 bases from V and 0 bases from J, with 11 bases in between. DNA of the CDR3: TGCGCCAGCAGCAGCGGAGTGCTCTCCTACGAGCAGTACTTC. Amino acid sequence: CASSSGVLSYEQYF. The full variable domain, rest sourced from reference TRBV5-1 and TRBJ2-7, is KAGVTQTPRYLIKTRGQQVTLSCSPISGHRSVSWYQQTPGQGLQFLFEYFSETQRNKGNFPGRFSGRQFSNSRSEMNVSTLELGDSALYLCASSSGVLSYEQYFGPGTRLTVT.

This clonotype occurred a few times. J is TRBJ1-6 and V is TRBV2; D unclear. The germline gives CDR1 SNHLY, CDR2 FYNNEI. V was shortened by 3 bases and J by 6 bases, with 9 bases between the two germline ends. CDR3 size: 14 residues. Written as DNA, the CDR3 is TGTGCCAGCAGTGATGTCTGGGGTAATTCACCCCTCCACTTT. This sequence encodes CASSDVWGNSPLHF.

Only a few counts were recorded for this clonotype. This chain uses TRBV12-3 or TRBV12-4 with TRBJ1-2, with D unresolved. The CDR3 has 13 residues. Trimming left V 1 base short and J 8 bases short, with 11 bases between. The CDR3 DNA reads TGTGCCAGCAGTTTAGGGACGGTGAAAGGCTACACCTTC. Protein: CASSLGTVKGYTF.

The V call is TRBV29-1, the J call TRBJ1-5, with D possibly TRBD1 on 5 matching bases. V dropped 8 bases and J dropped 2 bases, with 13 bases sitting between them. The CDR3 totals 13 residues. Per the germline V gene, CDR1 is SQVTM and CDR2 is ANQGSEA. The CDR3 sequence: CSPSTGRNQPQHF. CDR3 bases: TGCAGCCCAAGTACGGGGCGCAATCAGCCCCAGCATTTT.

A remark on this clonotype: The DNA is left out, because the CDR3 cannot be placed on it with certainty; the CDR3 is given as TCRdb lists it. The rearrangement joins TRBV7-9 to TRBJ1-1. The germline gives CDR1 SEHNR, CDR2 FQNEAQ (reference sequence). From its first to its last residue, the CDR3 has 20 amino acids. This CDR3 is CASSIYLCSVVAELDTEAFF.

The chain links TRBV7-9 to TRBJ2-5; the match to TRBD2 covers 14 bases. CDR1 is SEHNR, CDR2 FQNEAQ, per germline (reference sequence). CDR3 length: 19 residues. J was trimmed by 7 bases and V by 6 bases; bases with no gene match: 19. The CDR3 region has the DNA TGTGCCAGCAGTTCAAACTACCACTCGGGACTAGCGGGAGTCGTGACCCAGTACTTC. It yields the protein CASSSNYHSGLAGVVTQYF. Full variable domain (missing parts from reference TRBV7-9 and TRBJ2-5): DTGVSQNPRHKITKRGQNVTFRCDPISEHNRLYWYRQTLGQGPEFLTYFQNEAQLEKSRLLSDRFSAERPKGSFSTLEIQRTEQGDSAMYLCASSSNYHSGLAGVVTQYFGPGTRLLVL.

This clonotype was counted many times. The rearrangement uses TRBV15 and TRBJ1-1; D not certain. V lost 8 bases, J lost 1 base, and 14 bases lay in between. The CDR3 consists of 14 residues. Germline lookup yields CDR1 LNHNV and CDR2 YYDKDF (reference sequence). The CDR3 DNA sequence: TGTGCCACCCTTAAGGCAGTAGAGAACACTGAAGCTTTCTTT. Translating gives CATLKAVENTEAFF.

The rearrangement uses TRBV20-1 and TRBJ1-1; 8 bases are shared with TRBD1. The CDR3 has 13 residues. J lost 11 bases, V lost 1 base, and 9 bases had no gene match. Germline V gene lookup returns CDR1 DFQATT and CDR2 SNEGSKA (reference sequence). Here the CDR3 DNA reads TGCAGTGCTAGAGGGACAGGGAATGTAGTCGCTTTCTTT. This gives the protein CSARGTGNVVAFF.

In its sample, this clonotype was seen many times. This chain joins TRBV5-4 and TRBJ1-4; tentative D call: TRBD1 (5 bases). From germline, CDR1 is SGHNT and CDR2 YYREEE (reference sequence). Trimming removed 4 bases at V and 8 bases at J, with 15 bases between. The CDR3 spans 14 residues. CDR3 sequence: CASSQPDGGEKLFF. The CDR3 coding sequence is TGTGCCAGCAGCCAGCCGGACGGGGGGGAAAAACTGTTTTTT. The whole variable domain, filled in from reference TRBV5-4 and TRBJ1-4, reads ETGVTQSPTHLIKTRGQQVTLRCSSQSGHNTVSWYQQALGQGPQFIFQYYREEENGRGNFPPRFSGLQFPNYSSELNVNALELDDSALYLCASSQPDGGEKLFFGSGTQLSVL.

This clonotype has a count of ten or more. Written as DNA, the CDR3 is TGCAGTGCTAGCTCAGGGACAGGGGCCAACGTCCTGACTTTC. This translates into CSASSGTGANVLTF. The chain is built from TRBV20-1 and TRBJ2-6; possibly TRBD1 for D (6 bases). Germline V CDR1 and CDR2: DFQATT, SNEGSKA (reference sequence). Trimming removed 3 bases from V and 4 bases from J, with 10 bases in between. The length of the CDR3 is 14 residues.

This chain connects TRBV7-9 to TRBJ1-2, with no clear D. Germline loops: CDR1 SEHNR, CDR2 FQNEAQ (reference sequence). Trimming took 5 bases from V and 9 from J, leaving 16 bases between them. This CDR3 comprises 13 residues. CDR3 loop: CASSPPVDGSYTF. DNA of the CDR3: TGTGCCAGCAGCCCTCCGGTTGACGGGAGCTACACCTTC.

This clonotype turned up a few times. The rearrangement links TRBV10-3 to TRBJ2-3; D possibly corresponds to TRBD2 (6 bases). Germline V CDR1 and CDR2: ENHRY, SYGVKD. The V gene lost 6 bases and the J gene lost 4 bases, with 11 bases spanning the gap. This CDR3 comprises 13 residues. CDR3 amino acids: CAISLLAPDTQYF. CDR3 in DNA: TGTGCCATCAGCTTACTAGCTCCAGATACGCAGTATTTT.

The table lists this clonotype with many counts. The rearrangement links TRBV2 to TRBJ1-1; D is unclear. The CDR3 has 13 residues. The V end lost 6 bases, the J end lost 4 bases, and 12 bases lay between the germline ends. Germline V gives CDR1 SNHLY, CDR2 FYNNEI. CDR3 sequence reads: CASSGRGGTEAFF. The CDR3 DNA follows: TGTGCCAGCAGCGGCAGAGGAGGCACTGAAGCTTTCTTT.

The J gene is TRBJ1-2, the V gene TRBV7-9; 11 bases are shared with TRBD1. V lost 4 bases and J lost 4; bases outside the gene matches: 11. The germline V gene has CDR1 SEHNR and CDR2 FQNEAQ (reference sequence). This CDR3 is 17 amino acids long. As DNA, the CDR3 is TGTGCCAGCAGCTCCGCGGACAGGGGGCAGATAAGCTATGGCTACACCTTC. It specifies CASSSADRGQISYGYTF.

The sample holds a few counts of this clonotype. V usage is TRBV4-1 and J usage is TRBJ1-5; no definite D call. CDR3 length: 17 amino acids. With 1 base removed from V and 2 bases from J, the gap between germline ends came to 15 bases. The germline gives CDR1 MGHRA, CDR2 YSYEKL. DNA of the CDR3: TGCGCCAGCAGCCAAGGAGAGGGTTTTCGCGGCAATCAGCCCCAGCATTTT. Residues: CASSQGEGFRGNQPQHF.

This chain uses TRBV7-2 with TRBJ2-7; 7 nucleotides agree with TRBD1. The CDR3 extends over 14 amino acids. Germline CDR1 reads SGHTA; CDR2 reads FQGNSA. Trimming took 6 bases from V and 4 from J; bases not matched to a gene: 9. The chain's CDR3 is CASSPNRGSYEQYF. The CDR3 DNA is TGTGCCAGCAGTCCAAACAGGGGCTCGTACGAGCAGTACTTC. The complete variable domain, with remaining parts taken from reference TRBV7-2 and TRBJ2-7, reads GAGVSQSPSNKVTEKGKDVELRCDPISGHTALYWYRQSLGQGLEFLIYFQGNSAPDKSGLPSDRFSAERTGGSVSTLTIQRTQQEDSAVYLCASSPNRGSYEQYFGPGTRLTVT.